Here is one T cell receptor (beta chain) with its context. Its antigen is not known. The protocol was immunoSEQ multiplex PCR, while the TCRdb copy is restricted to in-frame clones and leaves out a portion. This table holds fewer than 40,000 clones, 73% found once. This sample was included in a study of T cells in tumors after PD-1 blockade. Across the study: Patients had no prior checkpoint blockade, systemic immunosuppressants, or anti-cancer therapy within 4 weeks. During anti-PD-1 treatment, some patients continued daily vismodegib 150 mg. Study-wide results and caveats: Blood contained about 42% of the tumor's TCR clonotypes.

CDR3 length: 17 residues. The trim removed 0 bases at V and 3 bases at J, leaving 8 bases unmatched. Looked up from germline, CDR1 is SGHVS and CDR2 is FQNEAQ. The specimen was PBMCs, collected after anti-PD-1 treatment. The sequence derives from a human donor with basal cell carcinoma. V is TRBV7-8 and J is TRBJ2-3, with 8 bases aligning to TRBD2. For the CDR3, the DNA is TGTGCCAGCAGCTTAGCCGGGACTAGAGTATTAACAGATACGCAGTATTTT. Its protein product is CASSLAGTRVLTDTQYF.